The sequence of this T cell receptor (beta chain) was determined in a study of cytomegalovirus exposure and HLA in healthy donors. Findings of the study overall: It was reportedly the case that the classifier diagnosed cytomegalovirus status with high specificity and sensitivity. Some TCR beta chains (roughly 160 of them) were listed as cytomegalovirus-associated. An observed cluster of highly shared sequence variants was recorded as a likely sequencing artifact. It was only CMV serostatus that was available as immune exposure information.

In the PCR, 60 Vbeta and 13 Jbeta primers were used. Measured with immunoSEQ multiplex PCR; TCRdb has only the in-frame clones, and not every one. The table has some 110,000 clones, 81% seen once. In regard to this clone: Its target is not known.

This receptor was identified in a young woman in good health and CMV-seronegative. Sequenced sample: PBMCs.

DNA for the CDR3: TGTGCCAGCAGCTTAAAGGGGTCGGAAGGGGTCAATGAGCAGTTCTTC. Translation: CASSLKGSEGVNEQFF. The chain carries TRBV5-4 and TRBJ2-1, with D possibly matching TRBD1 (5 bases). The V gene's germline CDR1 is SGHNT and CDR2 YYREEE (reference sequence). The germline V and J ends were trimmed by 2 bases and 6 bases, with 18 bases remaining between them. CDR3 length: 16 residues.